The 29 T cell receptor beta chains listed next were all sequenced from one sample in a study of cytomegalovirus exposure and HLA in healthy donors. Researchers ran the PCR with 60 Vbeta and 13 Jbeta primers. Data came from immunoSEQ multiplex PCR; TCRdb stores just in-frame clones and leaves some out. The sample holds under 200,000 clones, around 80% seen once. Material for sequencing was PBMCs. All receptors come from a male donor in good health and CMV-seropositive.

This clone has a handful of counts. V gene TRBV11-2 combines with J gene TRBJ1-3, with D unclear. The CDR3 has 14 residues. Looked up from germline, CDR1 is SGHAT and CDR2 is FQNNGV. V dropped 1 base and J dropped 4 bases, with 8 bases sitting between them. Here the CDR3 DNA reads TGTGCCAGCAGCTTAGCCATTCAGGGAAACACCATATATTTT. Its protein product is CASSLAIQGNTIYF. The entire variable domain, with the rest obtained from reference TRBV11-2 and TRBJ1-3, is as follows: EAGVAQSPRYKIIEKRQSVAFWCNPISGHATLYWYQQILGQGPKLLIQFQNNGVVDDSQLPKDRFSAERLKGVDSTLKIQPAKLEDSAVYLCASSLAIQGNTIYFGEGSWLTVV.

The chain has TRBV30 and TRBJ1-1, with D possibly being TRBD1 (5 bases). The V gene lost 0 bases and the J gene lost 5 bases, with 7 bases spanning the gap. The CDR3 totals 12 residues. In germline, CDR1 is GTSNPN, CDR2 SVGIG (reference sequence). The CDR3 DNA follows: TGTGCCTGGAGTGTAGGGGCGACTGAAGCTTTCTTT. This gives the protein CAWSVGATEAFF.

This clone was found once. The J gene is TRBJ1-2, the V gene TRBV5-1; a possible D gene is TRBD1 (5 bases). Deletions cut 1 base from V and 2 bases from J, with 18 bases between. CDR3 length: 17 amino acids. The germline V gene has CDR1 SGHRS and CDR2 YFSETQ. CDR3 sequence reads: CASSLSRDSKINYGYTF. DNA of the CDR3: TGCGCCAGCAGCTTGAGTCGAGACAGCAAAATAAACTATGGCTACACCTTC.

This chain connects TRBV5-6 to TRBJ2-1; TRBD2 agrees at 8 bases. With 0 bases clipped from V and 4 bases from J, the junction kept 6 bases outside the gene matches. CDR1 is SGHDT, CDR2 YYEEEE, per germline. This CDR3 contains 16 residues. The CDR3 DNA sequence: TGTGCCAGCAGCTTGGGGGCGGGAGGTTGGTACAATGAGCAGTTCTTC. Encoded protein: CASSLGAGGWYNEQFF.

This chain uses TRBV27 with TRBJ1-4; D ambiguous. The CDR3 is 14 residues long. V was shortened by 6 bases and J by 8 bases, with 16 bases between the two germline ends. The V gene's germline CDR1 is MNHEY and CDR2 SMNVEV (reference sequence). The CDR3 protein is CASRSAPTEEKLFF. DNA for the CDR3: TGTGCCAGCAGGTCTGCCCCAACAGAGGAAAAACTGTTTTTT.

The V and J genes are TRBV28 and TRBJ1-3; TRBD1 matches 11 bases. The trim removed 3 bases at V and 7 bases at J, leaving 5 bases unmatched. This CDR3 is 15 amino acids long. Germline V CDR1 and CDR2: MDHEN, SYDVKM. The CDR3 protein is CASSLIRTGGNTIYF. CDR3 sequence (DNA): TGTGCCAGCAGTTTGATACGGACAGGGGGCAACACCATATATTTT.

A few counts support this clone. For the CDR3, the DNA is TGTGCCAGCAGCCTGGACAGGGTAATCGGGGAGCTGTTTTTT. Translating gives CASSLDRVIGELFF. The J gene is TRBJ2-2, the V gene TRBV7-2; 8 bases map to TRBD1. V lost 5 bases, J lost 7 bases, and 6 bases stayed unmatched. CDR1 is SGHTA and CDR2 is FQGNSA in the germline V gene. This CDR3 is 14 amino acids long.

The chain joins TRBV6-5 to TRBJ2-7; D might be TRBD2 (7 bases). CDR1 MNHEY and CDR2 SVGAGI come from the germline V gene. The CDR3 runs to 14 residues. Trimming took off 6 bases at V and 2 bases at J, with 14 bases between the two ends. For the CDR3, the DNA is TGTGCCAGCAGCACGGGGGGCAGGGCCTACGAGCAGTACTTC. Translation: CASSTGGRAYEQYF.

This chain uses TRBV6-4 with TRBJ1-1; 7 nucleotides match TRBD1. V lost 0 bases, J lost 8 bases, and 24 bases stayed unmatched. The CDR3 sequence is 20 residues long. The V gene's germline CDR1 is MRHNA and CDR2 SNTAGT. CDR3: CASSDSILVMDPTRGQEAFF. In DNA, the CDR3 is TGTGCCAGCAGTGACTCGATTCTTGTTATGGACCCGACAAGGGGACAGGAAGCTTTCTTT.

This clone came up a few times. The chain is built from TRBV9 and TRBJ1-5; TRBD1 agrees at 7 bases. Germline assignment: CDR1 SGDLS and CDR2 YYNGEE. The CDR3 has 17 residues. V was pared by 0 bases and J by 3 bases, with 9 bases of the junction left unmatched. Here the CDR3 DNA reads TGTGCCAGCAGCGTAGCTACTTGGGACAGCCTCAATCAGCCCCAGCATTTT. Protein sequence: CASSVATWDSLNQPQHF.

In this sample, this clone turned up once. This chain uses TRBV29-1 with TRBJ1-2; maybe TRBD1 (6 bases). The V end was cut by 4 bases, the J end by 3 bases, with 9 bases between. In germline, CDR1 is SQVTM, CDR2 ANQGSEA. This CDR3 contains 12 residues. The DNA of the CDR3 is TGCAGCGTTGGGACAGCAGACTATGGCTACACCTTC. It codes for CSVGTADYGYTF.

The chain carries TRBV18 and TRBJ1-1; D call uncertain. The CDR3 covers 14 residues. Trimming removed 3 bases at V and 2 bases at J, with 10 bases between. Germline assignment: CDR1 KGHSH and CDR2 LQKENI. The CDR3 nucleotides read TGTGCCAGCTCACCTTACTTTAGCAACACTGAAGCTTTCTTT. It yields the protein CASSPYFSNTEAFF.

The J gene is TRBJ2-2, the V gene TRBV4-2; D uncertain. Germline loops: CDR1 LGHNA, CDR2 YNFKEQ. The CDR3 extends over 16 amino acids. Deletions cut 0 bases from V and 0 bases from J, with 8 bases between. CDR3 coding DNA: TGTGCCAGCAGCCAAGATTCTTTCGCGAACACCGGGGAGCTGTTTTTT. Its protein product is CASSQDSFANTGELFF.

By share, this clone ranks as medium-sized. This chain links TRBV14 with TRBJ2-7, with TRBD2 as a possible D gene (6 bases). The CDR3 is 16 amino acids. V lost 2 bases to trimming and J lost 2 bases, with 16 bases between them. Looked up from germline, CDR1 is SGHDN and CDR2 is FVKESK. Here the CDR3 DNA reads TGTGCCAGCAGCCAAAACGGGACTGGCATTACCTACGAGCAGTACTTC. Translation gives CASSQNGTGITYEQYF. Using reference TRBV14 and TRBJ2-7 for the parts outside the CDR3, the full variable domain is EAGVTQFPSHSVIEKGQTVTLRCDPISGHDNLYWYRRVMGKEIKFLLHFVKESKQDESGMPNNRFLAERTGGTYSTLKVQPAELEDSGVYFCASSQNGTGITYEQYFGPGTRLTVT.

This chain joins TRBV19 and TRBJ2-7, with 9 positions matching TRBD1. Germline lookup yields CDR1 LNHDA and CDR2 SQIVND (reference sequence). The CDR3 length is 16 residues. J lost 0 bases, V lost 8 bases, and 11 bases had no gene match. The CDR3 sequence: CASSYTGTGSSYEQYF. Here the CDR3 DNA reads TGTGCCAGTTCCTATACCGGGACAGGGAGCTCCTACGAGCAGTACTTC. The entire variable domain, with the rest obtained from reference TRBV19 and TRBJ2-7, is as follows: DGGITQSPKYLFRKEGQNVTLSCEQNLNHDAMYWYRQDPGQGLRLIYYSQIVNDFQKGDIAEGYSVSREKKESFPLTVTSAQKNPTAFYLCASSYTGTGSSYEQYFGPGTRLTVT.

This rearrangement joins TRBV9 to TRBJ1-1; 7 positions match TRBD1. The CDR3 is 13 residues long. Unmatched junction bases numbered 6, after V lost 0 bases and J lost 10 bases. The germline V gene encodes CDR1 SGDLS and CDR2 YYNGEE. CDR3 sequence reads: CASSVGQGVAAFF. For the CDR3, the DNA is TGTGCCAGCAGCGTAGGACAGGGAGTTGCAGCTTTCTTT.

Concerning this clone itself: Other nucleotide sequences in the sample specify the same CDR3. The CDR3 nucleotides read TGTGCCAGCAGCTTAGCCCCGGGACAGGGAAATGAGCAGTTCTTC. Amino acid sequence: CASSLAPGQGNEQFF. The chain is built from TRBV7-2 and TRBJ2-1, with 9 bases that match TRBD1. Per the germline V gene, CDR1 is SGHTA and CDR2 is FQGNSA. V trimming: 0 bases; J trimming: 7 bases; junction bases outside the gene matches: 4. The CDR3 sequence is 15 residues long.

The V call is TRBV14, the J call TRBJ2-2; the D gene is possibly TRBD2 (6 bases). This CDR3 comprises 15 residues. Germline loops: CDR1 SGHDN, CDR2 FVKESK. V lost 0 bases to trimming and J lost 7 bases, with 12 bases between them. CDR3 protein: CASSQDWGGNGELFF. CDR3 bases: TGTGCCAGCAGCCAAGATTGGGGCGGGAACGGGGAGCTGTTTTTT.

V is TRBV28 and J is TRBJ2-7; D gene uncertain. Trimming took off 10 bases at V and 0 bases at J, with 16 bases between the two ends. This CDR3 spans 14 amino acids. Germline V lookup: CDR1 MDHEN, CDR2 SYDVKM. The CDR3 DNA follows: TGTGCCACCCACCTTAGCACTGTCTCCTACGAGCAGTACTTC. It encodes CATHLSTVSYEQYF.

V gene TRBV9 combines with J gene TRBJ2-2, with D perhaps matching TRBD2 (7 bases). In germline, CDR1 is SGDLS, CDR2 YYNGEE. V was shortened by 4 bases and J by 5 bases, with 15 bases between the two germline ends. The CDR3 has 15 residues. CDR3 in DNA: TGTGCCAGCAGCCCAGGGGAGGGGAGGACCGGGGAGCTGTTTTTT. Residues: CASSPGEGRTGELFF. Full variable domain (remainder filled in from reference TRBV9 and TRBJ2-2): DSGVTQTPKHLITATGQRVTLRCSPRSGDLSVYWYQQSLDQGLQFLIQYYNGEERAKGNILERFSAQQFPDLHSELNLSSLELGDSALYFCASSPGEGRTGELFFGEGSRLTVL.

V gene TRBV14 combines with J gene TRBJ1-1; TRBD1 is a possible D gene (5 bases). The length of the CDR3 is 13 residues. Germline V gives CDR1 SGHDN, CDR2 FVKESK. V gave up 5 bases and J gave up 2 bases, with 9 bases separating them. The chain's CDR3 is CASSRQSNTEAFF. Written as DNA, the CDR3 is TGTGCCAGCAGCAGACAGAGCAACACTGAAGCTTTCTTT.

The chain is built from TRBV19 and TRBJ2-2; the match to TRBD2 covers 9 bases. Germline CDR1 LNHDA, CDR2 SQIVND (reference sequence). V dropped 7 bases and J dropped 5; count of bases not matched to a gene: 5. The CDR3 runs 14 residues. CDR3 in DNA: TGTGCCAGTATGGTTAGCGGGAGAACCGGGGAGCTGTTTTTT. It translates to CASMVSGRTGELFF.

This chain joins TRBV10-3 and TRBJ2-2; the D is unclear. Germline CDR1 reads ENHRY; CDR2 reads SYGVKD. This CDR3 is 12 amino acids long. V lost 8 bases to trimming and J lost 2 bases, with 6 bases between them. CDR3 protein: CAIGLNTGELFF. The DNA for the CDR3 is TGTGCCATCGGTCTAAACACCGGGGAGCTGTTTTTT.

Here the CDR3 reads CASSDSPSGANVLTF. Here the CDR3 DNA reads TGTGCCAGCAGTGACAGTCCTTCTGGGGCCAACGTCCTGACTTTC. The V call is TRBV25-1, the J call TRBJ2-6; D not certain. The CDR3 loop spans 15 amino acids. Germline V CDR1 and CDR2: MGHDK, SYGVNS. Trimming left V 3 bases short and J 1 base short, with 7 bases between.

This rearrangement joins TRBV29-1 to TRBJ1-1; D not resolved. Trimming took 3 bases from V and 2 from J, leaving 22 bases between them. The CDR3 is made up of 17 amino acids. CDR1 is SQVTM, CDR2 ANQGSEA, per germline. The CDR3 loop reads CSVDRPGSNLRNTEAFF. CDR3 nucleotides: TGCAGCGTTGACCGGCCGGGGTCCAATTTACGAAACACTGAAGCTTTCTTT.

This chain connects TRBV27 to TRBJ2-7; 7 bases are a match to TRBD2. CDR3 length equals 15 residues. V lost 1 base and J lost 4; bases outside the gene matches: 7. Germline CDR1 MNHEY, CDR2 SMNVEV (reference sequence). The CDR3 nucleotides are TGTGCCAGCAGTTTATTGGGCGGGAGCAAGTACGAGCAGTACTTC. Translation gives CASSLLGGSKYEQYF.

The chain is built from TRBV13 and TRBJ2-2, with 10 bases lining up with TRBD2. V shed 4 bases and J 3 bases; nucleotides not matched to a gene: 11. This CDR3 has 18 residues. CDR1 and CDR2 (germline): PRHDT, FYEKMQ (reference sequence). CDR3 in amino acids: CASSSSLAGVRDTGELFF. CDR3 DNA: TGTGCCAGCAGCTCATCTCTAGCGGGAGTTCGAGACACCGGGGAGCTGTTTTTT.

The chain recombines TRBV28 with TRBJ2-1; D perhaps matches TRBD2 (6 bases). Germline V gives CDR1 MDHEN, CDR2 SYDVKM. Deletions cut 2 bases from V and 4 bases from J, with 12 bases between. The CDR3 consists of 15 residues. CDR3: CASSLLAPAYNEQFF. CDR3 nucleotide sequence: TGTGCCAGCAGTTTACTAGCGCCAGCGTACAATGAGCAGTTCTTC.

This clone was observed a few times. The chain is built from TRBV7-6 and TRBJ1-1; TRBD1 matches 10 bases. Germline V gene data show CDR1 as SGHVS and CDR2 as FNYEAQ. The J segment lost 4 bases and the V segment lost 5 bases, leaving 4 bases of the junction unmatched. The CDR3 covers 14 residues. CDR3 sequence reads: CASSTGQGFTEAFF. DNA for the CDR3: TGTGCCAGCAGCACGGGACAGGGGTTCACTGAAGCTTTCTTT.